This TCR beta chain is from a study of PD-L1 blockade in urothelial cancer (TCRdb year 2017). At the level of the whole study: Every patient began therapy at some point between 2013 and 2015 and was given atezolizumab 1,200 mg intravenously every 3 weeks. Patients had an ECOG performance status of 0 or 1 and had received between 0 and 3 prior chemotherapy regimens. A median of about 140,000 T cells and 80,000 to 95,000 unique TCRs was obtained from blood samples, and a median clonality of roughly 0.08 was observed. The study was an exploratory multi-omic analysis of somatic, immune and clinical correlates of response to PD-L1 blockade with atezolizumab in urothelial cancer. Pretreatment blood TCR-seq was available for around 29 patients, at least one posttreatment blood collection was obtained for 25 or so patients, and tumor TCR-seq was available for 25 or so patients. Durable clinical benefit was achieved by nine patients and was not achieved by 20 patients. Pretreatment tumor samples, along with matched peripheral blood serially collected before and after atezolizumab treatment, were subjected to TCR sequencing. About 90% of the roughly 29 patients were identified as males with urothelial cancer of bladder origin, and a prior smoking history was reported by 18 of 29 patients. Durable clinical benefit was defined as progression-free survival longer than 6 months, and TCR features were also tested against progression-free and overall survival. In the same patients who had TCR sequencing, pretreatment tumors also underwent whole exome sequencing and RNA sequencing. Blood samples were analyzed 3 weeks after the start of treatment (second dose) and 6 weeks after the start of treatment. The research as a whole found: A pretreatment peripheral blood TCR clonality below the median was linked to improved progression-free and overall survival. Patients with durable benefit showed greater expansion of tumor-associated TCR clones in peripheral blood 3 weeks after starting treatment (n of about 21, p = 0.022). Because of the small sample size (n = 29) and the many exploratory analyses performed, the results are intended to be regarded as hypothesis-generating.

Each PCR received spiked-in synthetic TCR analog templates so that absolute template abundance could be estimated from read counts. TCRbeta CDR3 regions were amplified from genomic DNA with bias-controlled V and J gene primers using the immunoSEQ assay. Sequencing of rearranged TCRbeta segments was performed at approximately 20X coverage. The authors' pipeline ran thus. Clustering was used to correct sequencing errors, and CDR3s were annotated against IMGT to assign V, D and J genes. Downstream analyses used only productive TCRbeta rearrangements and left out out-of-frame or stop-codon sequences. Clonality was calculated as one minus the Shannon entropy normalized by the log of the number of unique productive sequences. Fisher's exact test with Benjamini-Hochberg correction, at a threshold of adjusted p below 0.01, was used to find clones that differed between time points or between blood and tumor. TCRdb took over this immuneACCESS table, retaining in-frame rearrangements with V and J assigned. Such tables are incomplete; in checked studies, under half of the missing clones stem from an unresolved V gene, and the remainder is unexplained. Clone size and V and J calls were adopted from that table, with D and trimming inferred from the DNA. The sample contains roughly 100,000 clones, less than 85% of them found a single time. The ten largest clones add up to under 10% of the sample.

The sample's time point, from its label and the paper: peripheral blood 6 weeks after treatment start. A cohort of more than 25 patients with locally advanced or metastatic urothelial carcinoma, treated at Memorial Sloan Kettering on a trial protocol, was included. Peripheral blood mononuclear cells were collected pretreatment and during treatment, with between 1 and 8 total time points obtained per patient. The Qiagen DNeasy Blood extraction kit was used to purify genomic DNA from total PBMCs and tumor samples. PBMCs were collected pretreatment and during treatment and were isolated and stored as previously described. Note on this clone: It lacks a known antigen. Per-nucleotide qualities are absent, and no much larger clonotype sits a single base away.

For CDR1 and CDR2, the germline V gene lists LGHNA and YSLEER. Inclusive of the bounding cysteine and phenylalanine, the CDR3 is 15 residues long. The DNA shown is the 45-base CDR3, in frame from base 1. V trim: 1 base; J trim: 3 bases; unmatched bases: 2. The sequence is built from TRBV4-3 and TRBJ2-1, with 8 bases in between that match TRBD2. The sequenced sample was PBMCs, obtained around atezolizumab (anti-PD-L1) treatment. This sequence originates from a man between 65 and 80 years old with urothelial cancer. The encoded CDR3 is CASSQGGLVYNEQFF. In nucleotides, the sequence is TGCGCCAGCAGCCAAGGGGGACTAGTCTACAATGAGCAGTTCTTC.